The rows below give T cell receptor beta chains drawn from one sample of a study of T cell responses to AZD1222 COVID-19 vaccine. Assay: immunoSEQ multiplex PCR; the TCRdb copy retains only in-frame clones and omits some. The sample includes 95,000 to 120,000 clones, 88% of them seen just once. Sequencing used peripheral blood, obtained 28 days after the second AZD1222 dose. These receptors were taken from an adult who received the AZD1222 COVID-19 vaccine. The CDR3 runs from the conserved cysteine through the conserved F or W. The order of the fields is CDR3 protein, CDR3 DNA, D gene, J gene, clone size, V gene. A D gene is named only where the DNA matches it firmly. Size is stated for part of the rows, as once, few or many counts, or as a class when the clone is expanded.

CDR3aa: CASSTGYEQYF
CDR3nt: TGTGCCAGCAGCACAGGGTACGAGCAGTACTTC
d_gene: -
j_gene: TRBJ2-7
abundance: -
v_gene: TRBV28

CDR3aa: CASEGAGVEQYF
CDR3nt: TGTGCCTCCGAGGGGGCGGGGGTCGAGCAGTACTTC
d_gene: -
j_gene: TRBJ2-7
abundance: -
v_gene: TRBV11-2

CDR3aa: CASSPTGSSGNTIYF
CDR3nt: TGCGCCAGCAGCCCGACAGGGAGTAGTGGAAACACCATATATTTT
d_gene: TRBD1
j_gene: TRBJ1-3
abundance: -
v_gene: TRBV10-2

CDR3aa: CASSLQTGVYEQYF
CDR3nt: TGTGCCAGCAGTTTACAGACAGGGGTCTACGAGCAGTACTTC
d_gene: TRBD1
j_gene: TRBJ2-7
abundance: -
v_gene: TRBV6-5

CDR3aa: CASSQGQRAEAFF
CDR3nt: TGCGCCAGCAGCCAGGGACAGAGGGCTGAAGCTTTCTTT
d_gene: TRBD1
j_gene: TRBJ1-1
abundance: -
v_gene: TRBV5-1

CDR3aa: CASSYPGTTNTGELFF
CDR3nt: TGTGCCAGCAGCTACCCCGGGACCACCAACACCGGGGAGCTGTTTTTT
d_gene: -
j_gene: TRBJ2-2
abundance: -
v_gene: TRBV7-9

CDR3aa: CASSLTRTVLNEKLFF
CDR3nt: TGTGCCAGCAGCCTTACGCGGACCGTACTTAATGAAAAACTGTTTTTT
d_gene: -
j_gene: TRBJ1-4
abundance: few
v_gene: TRBV7-8

CDR3aa: CASSIDTGTGGTQYF
CDR3nt: TGTGCCAGCAGCATAGACACCGGGACAGGCGGGACCCAGTACTTC
d_gene: TRBD1
j_gene: TRBJ2-5
abundance: -
v_gene: TRBV5-4

CDR3aa: CASSLTTGGGSNTEAFF
CDR3nt: TGTGCCAGCAGCTTAACGACAGGAGGTGGGTCGAACACTGAAGCTTTCTTT
d_gene: -
j_gene: TRBJ1-1
abundance: -
v_gene: TRBV11-2

CDR3aa: CASSSRQNTEAFF
CDR3nt: TGTGCCAGCAGTTCCCGACAGAACACTGAAGCTTTCTTT
d_gene: -
j_gene: TRBJ1-1
abundance: -
v_gene: TRBV6-6

CDR3aa: CASSEENRGEQFF
CDR3nt: TGCGCCAGCAGTGAGGAGAACAGGGGTGAGCAGTTCTTC
d_gene: TRBD1
j_gene: TRBJ2-1
abundance: -
v_gene: TRBV10-1

CDR3aa: CASSTRWGEKLFF
CDR3nt: TGTGCCAGCAGCACCCGTTGGGGGGAAAAACTGTTTTTT
d_gene: -
j_gene: TRBJ1-4
abundance: few
v_gene: TRBV9

CDR3aa: CASSQDKVVISPLHF
CDR3nt: TGTGCCAGCAGCCAAGATAAGGTGGTTATTTCACCCCTCCACTTT
d_gene: -
j_gene: TRBJ1-6
abundance: -
v_gene: TRBV4-2

CDR3aa: CASSLAGQGAGELFF
CDR3nt: TGTGCCAGCAGCTTAGCGGGACAGGGGGCCGGGGAGCTGTTTTTT
d_gene: TRBD1
j_gene: TRBJ2-2
abundance: -
v_gene: TRBV7-2

CDR3aa: CASSLWDSQETQYF
CDR3nt: TGTGCCAGCAGCTTATGGGACAGTCAAGAGACCCAGTACTTC
d_gene: TRBD1
j_gene: TRBJ2-5
abundance: -
v_gene: TRBV9

CDR3aa: CAISVNRAEQYF
CDR3nt: TGTGCCATCAGTGTTAACAGAGCCGAGCAGTACTTC
d_gene: -
j_gene: TRBJ2-7
abundance: -
v_gene: TRBV10-3

CDR3aa: CASSLYPEEKLFF
CDR3nt: TGTGCCAGCAGTTTATATCCAGAGGAAAAACTGTTTTTT
d_gene: -
j_gene: TRBJ1-4
abundance: -
v_gene: TRBV12-3/TRBV12-4

CDR3aa: CASSIIGPNTEAFF
CDR3nt: TGTGCCAGTAGTATCATAGGGCCGAACACTGAAGCTTTCTTT
d_gene: -
j_gene: TRBJ1-1
abundance: -
v_gene: TRBV19

CDR3aa: CASSPTGPGNTIYF
CDR3nt: TGTGCCAGCAGCCCGACAGGGCCTGGAAACACCATATATTTT
d_gene: TRBD1
j_gene: TRBJ1-3
abundance: -
v_gene: TRBV6-5

CDR3aa: CASRGTGLTNEKLFF
CDR3nt: TGTGCCAGCAGGGGGACAGGGTTAACTAATGAAAAACTGTTTTTT
d_gene: TRBD1
j_gene: TRBJ1-4
abundance: -
v_gene: TRBV6-6

CDR3aa: CASRDIGTGELFF
CDR3nt: TGTGCCAGTAGGGACATCGGAACCGGGGAGCTGTTTTTT
d_gene: -
j_gene: TRBJ2-2
abundance: -
v_gene: TRBV19

CDR3aa: CASSLTAAQDTIYF
CDR3nt: TGTGCCAGCAGCTTAACCGCCGCCCAGGACACCATATATTTT
d_gene: -
j_gene: TRBJ1-3
abundance: -
v_gene: TRBV7-2

CDR3aa: CASSGTGTVQETQYF
CDR3nt: TGTGCCAGCAGCGGTACCGGGACAGTCCAAGAGACCCAGTACTTC
d_gene: TRBD1
j_gene: TRBJ2-5
abundance: -
v_gene: TRBV9

CDR3aa: CASSLRRNTEAFF
CDR3nt: TGTGCCAGCAGTCTCCGACGGAACACTGAAGCTTTCTTT
d_gene: -
j_gene: TRBJ1-1
abundance: -
v_gene: TRBV27

CDR3aa: CASSQGGGGNSPLHF
CDR3nt: TGTGCCAGCAGCCAAGGGGGAGGGGGTAATTCACCCCTCCACTTT
d_gene: -
j_gene: TRBJ1-6
abundance: -
v_gene: TRBV3-1/TRBV3-2

CDR3aa: CASSAQGSSAEQYF
CDR3nt: TGTGCCAGCAGCGCACAGGGATCATCGGCTGAGCAGTACTTC
d_gene: -
j_gene: TRBJ2-7
abundance: -
v_gene: TRBV7-9

CDR3aa: CASSWRAGVEAFF
CDR3nt: TGTGCCAGCAGTTGGAGGGCGGGGGTTGAAGCTTTCTTT
d_gene: -
j_gene: TRBJ1-1
abundance: -
v_gene: TRBV12-3/TRBV12-4